Shown below are 14 T cell receptor beta chains from a single sample sequenced in a study of blood T cell repertoires in COVID-19. Repertoires were generated with immunoSEQ multiplex PCR, while TCRdb's copy carries only in-frame clones and drops some. The data show tens of thousands of clones, roughly three quarters seen once. The sample was peripheral blood. These receptors came from a human donor in a cohort sampled during active COVID-19.

This clone was counted ten times or more. The chain employs TRBV6-5 and TRBJ1-6; a weak D match, TRBD1 (5 bases). This CDR3 contains 14 residues. V was cut by 6 bases and J by 7 bases, with 13 bases left in between. The germline V gene has CDR1 MNHEY and CDR2 SVGAGI. The DNA of the CDR3 is TGTGCCAGCAGGATAAGGACATCCAATTCACCCCTCCACTTT. The encoded protein is CASRIRTSNSPLHF.

V and J are TRBV19 and TRBJ2-7; 8 positions agree with TRBD2. Losses at the gene ends were 1 base for V and 0 bases for J; bases not matched to a gene: 5. This CDR3 is built from 16 residues. Germline CDR1 reads LNHDA; CDR2 reads SQIVND (reference sequence). The CDR3 sequence is CASSIGQRGSSYEQYF. The CDR3 DNA sequence: TGTGCCAGTAGTATAGGACAGCGGGGGTCCTCCTACGAGCAGTACTTC.

The rearrangement uses TRBV6-5 and TRBJ2-3; D gene ambiguous. Deletions cut 6 bases from V and 3 bases from J, with 13 bases between. The CDR3 sequence is 14 residues long. Germline assignment: CDR1 MNHEY and CDR2 SVGAGI. CDR3 region: CASRRLMKTDTQYF. CDR3 DNA sequence: TGTGCCAGCAGACGACTTATGAAGACAGATACGCAGTATTTT.

The chain recombines TRBV5-8 with TRBJ1-1; D perhaps matches TRBD1 (5 bases). CDR1 is SGHTS, CDR2 YDEGEE, per germline. The CDR3 consists of 13 residues. Trimming took off 3 bases at V and 5 bases at J, with 11 bases between the two ends. In DNA form, the CDR3 reads TGTGCCAGCAGCTCCAGGGCGGGGACTGAAGCTTTCTTT. This gives the protein CASSSRAGTEAFF.

This rearrangement joins TRBV14 to TRBJ2-7; 10 bases align to TRBD1. CDR3 length: 15 residues. V was pared by 0 bases and J by 3 bases, with 2 bases of the junction left unmatched. Per the germline V gene, CDR1 is SGHDN and CDR2 is FVKESK. The CDR3, as DNA: TGTGCCAGCAGCCAAGAGGGACAGGGGTTCTACGAGCAGTACTTC. Its translation is CASSQEGQGFYEQYF.

This clone was counted between two and nine times. The chain joins TRBV30 to TRBJ2-5; a possible D gene is TRBD1 (5 bases). Germline assignment: CDR1 GTSNPN and CDR2 SVGIG (reference sequence). This CDR3 region has 16 residues. V lost 3 bases and J lost 2, with 19 bases in between. The CDR3 DNA reads as TGTGCCTGGAGCCTGGGGCGGAAGGATCCTCAAGAGACCCAGTACTTC. Translated: CAWSLGRKDPQETQYF.

This chain joins TRBV7-9 and TRBJ1-2; TRBD1 aligns across 9 bases. Per germline, CDR1 SEHNR and CDR2 FQNEAQ (reference sequence). The CDR3 sequence is 15 residues long. V shed 0 bases and J 7 bases; nucleotides not matched to a gene: 6. Here the CDR3 reads CASSLARTGVFGYTF. The CDR3 nucleotides are TGTGCCAGCAGCTTAGCTCGGACAGGGGTTTTTGGCTACACCTTC. Using reference TRBV7-9 and TRBJ1-2 for the parts outside the CDR3, the full variable domain is DTGVSQNPRHKITKRGQNVTFRCDPISEHNRLYWYRQTLGQGPEFLTYFQNEAQLEKSRLLSDRFSAERPKGSFSTLEIQRTEQGDSAMYLCASSLARTGVFGYTFGSGTRLTVV.

The sample holds one count of this clone. J is TRBJ2-7 and V is TRBV28, with 10 nucleotides matching TRBD1. This CDR3 has 13 residues. J lost 1 base, V lost 10 bases, and 4 bases had no gene match. Germline V lookup: CDR1 MDHEN, CDR2 SYDVKM. This CDR3 is CATRTGGSYEQYF. The CDR3 DNA sequence: TGTGCCACCCGGACAGGGGGATCCTACGAGCAGTACTTC.

This chain links TRBV19 with TRBJ2-1, with 11 nucleotides matching TRBD2. J lost 7 bases, V lost 5 bases, and 10 bases had no gene match. The germline V gene encodes CDR1 LNHDA and CDR2 SQIVND (reference sequence). The length of the CDR3 is 16 residues. This chain's CDR3 is CASSLKASGRKNEQFF. As DNA, the CDR3 is TGTGCCAGTAGTCTCAAGGCTAGCGGGAGGAAGAATGAGCAGTTCTTC.

V usage is TRBV5-8 and J usage is TRBJ1-3; the D gene is possibly TRBD1 (5 bases). V lost 1 base to trimming and J lost 3 bases, with 8 bases between them. Germline V CDR1 and CDR2: SGHTS, YDEGEE. The CDR3 is made up of 14 amino acids. The CDR3 region is CASSLTGYGNTIYF. In nucleotides, the CDR3 is TGTGCCAGCAGCTTGACAGGCTATGGAAACACCATATATTTT.

The rearrangement joins TRBV11-2 to TRBJ2-2, with 8 positions matching TRBD1. The ends lost 5 bases at V and 5 bases at J; junction bases unmatched: 7. The CDR3 totals 15 residues. Germline V CDR1 and CDR2: SGHAT, FQNNGV. CDR3: CASSPGQVPTGELFF. CDR3 sequence (DNA): TGTGCCAGCAGCCCGGGACAGGTTCCAACCGGGGAGCTGTTTTTT.

This clone has more than one count but fewer than ten. CDR3 in amino acids: CASSFLPDQPQHF. The CDR3 DNA sequence: TGTGCCAGCAGTTTTTTGCCAGATCAGCCCCAGCATTTT. The V call is TRBV28, the J call TRBJ1-5; D gene uncertain. The CDR3 contains 13 residues. V was cut by 3 bases and J by 5 bases, with 8 bases left in between. Germline V gene sequence: CDR1 MDHEN, CDR2 SYDVKM.

The chain combines TRBV7-9 with TRBJ1-3; 8 nucleotides align to TRBD1. The CDR3 length is 17 residues. The trim removed 5 bases at V and 0 bases at J, leaving 9 bases unmatched. Germline values: CDR1 SEHNR, CDR2 FQNEAQ (reference sequence). Here the CDR3 reads CASSRGQGQSSGNTIYF. The CDR3 coding sequence is TGTGCCAGCAGCCGAGGACAGGGCCAGAGCTCTGGAAACACCATATATTTT.

The V call is TRBV5-1, the J call TRBJ2-7; weak D call: TRBD1 (6 bases). The V end lost 3 bases, the J end lost 3 bases, and 16 bases lay between the germline ends. CDR1 is SGHRS and CDR2 is YFSETQ in the germline V gene. The CDR3 totals 15 residues. The CDR3 protein is CASSSSPGVGYEQYF. The DNA for the CDR3 is TGCGCCAGCAGCTCTTCGCCAGGGGTAGGCTACGAGCAGTACTTC.